This T cell receptor beta chain was observed in a study of blood T cell repertoires in COVID-19. Overall study context: The analysed material was cDNA or gDNA that came from T cells, B-cell-depleted T cells, or PBMCs.

The trim removed 6 bases at V and 7 bases at J, leaving 6 bases unmatched. Germline assignment: CDR1 MDHEN and CDR2 SYDVKM. This CDR3 region has 13 residues. The repertoire was sequenced with immunoSEQ multiplex PCR; TCRdb's copy has only in-frame clones and lacks some. The table has approximately 130,000 clones, about 75% seen once. The clonotype originates from an elderly man with acute or convalescent COVID-19. The rearrangement uses TRBV28 and TRBJ2-1, with TRBD1 matching over 7 bases. Material for sequencing was peripheral blood. Written as DNA, the CDR3 is TGTGCCAGCAGCAGGGGGAGAAGTAATGAGCAGTTCTTC. It codes for CASSRGRSNEQFF.